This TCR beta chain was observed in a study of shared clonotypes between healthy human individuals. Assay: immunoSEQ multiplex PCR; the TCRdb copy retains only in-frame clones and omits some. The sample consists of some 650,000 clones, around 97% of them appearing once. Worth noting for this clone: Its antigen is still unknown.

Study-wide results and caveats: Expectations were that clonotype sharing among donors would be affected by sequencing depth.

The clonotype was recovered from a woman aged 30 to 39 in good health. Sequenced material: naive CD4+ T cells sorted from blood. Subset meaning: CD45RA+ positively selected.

CDR3 coding DNA: TGTGCCAGCAGCGTAGTTTCAGGGGGCCTGGATGGCTACACCTTC. Its translation is CASSVVSGGLDGYTF. The V call is TRBV9, the J call TRBJ1-2; 8 bases agree with TRBD1. The V gene's germline CDR1 is SGDLS and CDR2 YYNGEE. CDR3 length equals 15 residues. The J segment lost 6 bases and the V segment lost 0 bases, leaving 7 bases of the junction unmatched.